This T cell receptor beta chain was documented in a study of blood T cell repertoires in COVID-19. In the original analysis: Amplifying reference gene primers gave estimates of nucleated cell counts. Only in-frame clones appear in the TCRdb table, and some are missing; sequencing was by immunoSEQ multiplex PCR. The D gene and trimming were derived from the DNA, and the V and J assignments and clone size from that table. Altogether around 63,000 clones are present, approximately 84% being singletons, with the ten largest covering roughly 16%. V lost 5 bases to trimming and J lost 4 bases; unmatched junction nucleotides: 5. CDR1 SEHNR and CDR2 FQNEAQ come from the germline V gene (reference sequence). The CDR3 loop spans 15 amino acids.

This sequence joins TRBV7-9 and TRBJ1-3, with 10 bases aligning to TRBD1. The TCR was taken from a man in his 60s with COVID-19, enrolled during active disease. Sequenced: peripheral blood. CDR3 sequence reads: CASSDRGLEGNTIYF. The CDR3 DNA follows: TGTGCCAGCAGCGACAGGGGGCTGGAGGGAAACACCATATATTTT.